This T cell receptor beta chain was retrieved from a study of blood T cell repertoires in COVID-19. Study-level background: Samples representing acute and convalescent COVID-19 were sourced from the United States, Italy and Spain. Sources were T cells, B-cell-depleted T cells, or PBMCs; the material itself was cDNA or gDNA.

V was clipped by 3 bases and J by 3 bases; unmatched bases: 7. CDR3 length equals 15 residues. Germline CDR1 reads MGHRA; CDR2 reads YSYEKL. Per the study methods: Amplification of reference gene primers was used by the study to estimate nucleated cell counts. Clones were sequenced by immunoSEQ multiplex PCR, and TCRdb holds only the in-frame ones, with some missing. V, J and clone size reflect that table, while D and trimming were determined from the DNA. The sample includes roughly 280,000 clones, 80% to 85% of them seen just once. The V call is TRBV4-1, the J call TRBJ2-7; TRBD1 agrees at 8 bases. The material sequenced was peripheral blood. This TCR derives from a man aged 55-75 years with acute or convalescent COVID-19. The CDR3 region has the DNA TGCGCCAGCAGCCACGCCGGGACAGGCCGCTACGAGCAGTACTTC. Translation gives CASSHAGTGRYEQYF.